This T cell receptor beta chain was sequenced in a study of T-cell memory formation after mild COVID-19 (dated by TCRdb to the early 2020s). About the study as a whole: TCR sequence clusters from the two donors were found to be largely donor specific. In a couple of donors, T-cell clones that expanded and contracted after mild COVID-19 were followed by sequencing TCRalpha and TCRbeta repertoires longitudinally. Two young, previously healthy adult volunteers, one female and one male, were included in the cohort. Results and caveats for the whole study, not just this receptor: Contracting CD4+ clones were found mainly in CM and EM memory subsets, while CD8+ clones were enriched in EMRA. Clones contracting from day 15 to 85 had balanced CD4/CD8 phenotypes, while a second wave expanding from day 15 to 37 was biased towards CD4+. The study covered only a couple of mild cases, and larger cohorts including severe cases with pre-infection samples were considered necessary. Some responding clones were detected in pre-infection memory, suggesting pre-existing cross-reactive memory T cells joined the SARS-CoV-2 response. SARS-CoV-2 specificity was not confirmed for the second-wave clones peaking on day 37.

The reads were generated on an Illumina NovaSeq 6000. TCRalpha and TCRbeta cDNA libraries were built by 5'RACE with constant-segment primers, adding sample barcodes and unique molecular identifiers. RNA was extracted from every sample with Trizol reagent. Library amplification was performed in two PCR steps, and a second sample barcode and Illumina TruSeq adapters were introduced in the second step. Sequencing of libraries was performed on an Illumina NovaSeq with 2 x 150 bp paired-end reads. Regarding the original processing steps: Reads were demultiplexed and collapsed into UMI-guided consensus sequences with migec v1.2.7. Using mixcr v2.1.11, UMI consensuses were aligned to TRA and TRB V and J templates and then assembled into clonotypes. Expanded or contracted clonotypes were those called significant by both edgeR and NoisET, with noise models trained on biological replicates. For edgeR calls, the cutoffs were a false discovery rate-adjusted p below 0.01 and a log2 fold-change threshold of 1. As an exploratory analysis of dynamics, max-normalized trajectories of the 1000 most abundant clonotypes were examined with PCA combined with hierarchical clustering. Each responding clone was given a CD4 or CD8 phenotype based on the CD4+ and CD8+ repertoires, which had been sequenced separately. The public reads were reanalyzed by TCRdb: fastp trimming at Q25, MiXCR alignment, in-frame beta chains only. All rows with the same CDR3 protein become a single entry with the most common DNA and genes. TCRdb's processing, not the study's, gives the V and J calls here. The sample contains approximately 500,000 distinct CDR3 sequences, around a quarter of them found a single time. 9.5% to 15% of the sample lies in the top ten.

The germline V gene encodes CDR1 LNHNV and CDR2 YYDKDF (reference sequence). From the cysteine up to the phenylalanine, the CDR3 has a length of 14 residues. The kept DNA is CDR3 alone, 42 bases in frame from the first base. V is cut by 0 bases and J by 5 bases, and the space between the germline ends is 10 bases. This clonotype was detected only a few times. The target of this receptor is not known. Base quality data are lacking; no much larger clone is found one base away. Ficoll-Paque density gradient centrifugation was the method used to isolate PBMCs. Sequences were obtained from PBMCs or a T cell subset sorted from them (not recorded which). The TCR originated in an adult woman who had mild COVID-19 (a few samples of this study predate the infection). The sample titles of this study are shuffled in the database, so cell type and time point are left out; the donor was told from shared clones. Recombination linked TRBV15 to TRBJ1-1; too little of a D gene remains to name it. The sequenced DNA: TGTGCCACCAGCAGAGAATCCGCGGGGACTGAAGCTTTCTTT. It translates to CATSRESAGTEAFF. Outside the CDR3, residues come from the reference TRBV15 and TRBJ1-1 proteins, so the full variable domain is: DAMVIQNPRYQVTQFGKPVTLSCSQTLNHNVMYWYQQKSSQAPKLLFHYYDKDFNNEADTPDNFQSRRPNTSFCFLDIRSPGLGDTAMYLCATSRESAGTEAFFGQGTRLTVV.